The 6 T cell receptor beta chains reported below all come from one sample, sequenced in a study of human T cells and chemical hapten exposure. Regarding time point: patch test 2, 6 weeks after DPC sensitization. Treatment given: therapeutic diphenylcyclopropenone sensitization with weekly scalp DPC. TCRdb fed the RACE reads into MiXCR, producing one record per CDR3 protein. The data contain a few hundred thousand distinct CDR3 sequences, under 6.5% of them singletons. The material sequenced was whole blood, taken in connection with sensitization to the hapten diphenylcyclopropenone (DPC). These receptor sequences come from a young woman with alopecia areata. Some clones in this sample may be carry-over from other donors' samples.

This clonotype was counted ten times or more. The genes are TRBV28 and TRBJ1-2, with D unclear. Germline assignment: CDR1 MDHEN and CDR2 SYDVKM. The CDR3 runs 13 residues. V was pared by 2 bases and J by 8 bases, with 12 bases between. The CDR3 here is CASSLSTLQGYTF. CDR3 sequence (DNA): TGTGCCAGCAGTTTAAGCACTCTTCAAGGCTACACCTTC.

This clonotype was counted only a few times. V usage is TRBV29-1 and J usage is TRBJ1-1, with 7 nucleotides matching TRBD1. This CDR3 region has 15 residues. Germline CDR1 SQVTM, CDR2 ANQGSEA. Trimming took 0 bases from V and 1 from J; bases not matched to a gene: 5. The CDR3 sequence: CSVEDYQGGNTEAFF. The CDR3 region has the DNA TGCAGCGTTGAAGATTATCAGGGGGGGAACACTGAAGCTTTCTTT.

This clonotype appeared many times. The V gene is TRBV11-1, the J gene TRBJ2-7; D could derive from TRBD1 or TRBD2 (5 bases each). Germline V gives CDR1 SGHAT, CDR2 FQDESV (reference sequence). This CDR3 is 15 amino acids long. The V gene lost 4 bases and the J gene lost 4 bases, with 17 bases spanning the gap. The chain's CDR3 is CASSSTGRTAYEQYF. The CDR3 region has the DNA TGTGCCAGCAGCTCGACGGGGCGGACTGCATACGAGCAGTACTTC. The full variable domain, with the rest looked up from reference TRBV11-1 and TRBJ2-7, is EAEVAQSPRYKITEKSQAVAFWCDPISGHATLYWYRQILGQGPELLVQFQDESVVDDSQLPKDRFSAERLKGVDSTLKIQPAELGDSAMYLCASSSTGRTAYEQYFGPGTRLTVT.

This sequence joins TRBV20-1 and TRBJ1-1; 8 nucleotides match TRBD1. The CDR3 has 12 amino acids. The trim removed 6 bases at V and 5 bases at J, leaving 5 bases unmatched. Per the germline V gene, CDR1 is DFQATT and CDR2 is SNEGSKA (reference sequence). The CDR3 sequence is CSAQQGGTEAFF. As DNA, the CDR3 is TGCAGTGCCCAACAGGGGGGAACTGAAGCTTTCTTT.

This clonotype has more than one count but fewer than ten. The chain couples TRBV5-6 to TRBJ2-7; 8 bases map to TRBD2. V gave up 3 bases and J gave up 7 bases; unmatched junction bases: 6. This CDR3 spans 13 amino acids. Germline CDR1 reads SGHDT; CDR2 reads YYEEEE. The CDR3 protein is CASSSGLAREQYF. CDR3 nucleotide sequence: TGTGCCAGCAGCTCCGGACTAGCCCGGGAGCAGTACTTC. The whole variable domain, remainder taken from reference TRBV5-6 and TRBJ2-7, is DAGVTQSPTHLIKTRGQQVTLRCSPKSGHDTVSWYQQALGQGPQFIFQYYEEEERQRGNFPDRFSGHQFPNYSSELNVNALLLGDSALYLCASSSGLAREQYFGPGTRLTVT.

Many counts were recorded for this clonotype. The chain recombines TRBV6-5 with TRBJ1-5, with TRBD1 identical over 10 bases. The CDR3 has 14 residues. The V and J ends lost 8 bases and 3 bases, in that order; junction bases with no gene match: 4. From germline, CDR1 is MNHEY and CDR2 SVGAGI. The CDR3 region has the DNA TGTGCCAGCCGGGACAGGGGTTCCAATCAGCCCCAGCATTTT. This translates into CASRDRGSNQPQHF.